Listed here is a single T cell receptor (beta chain). The antigen is not known. This entry belongs to a study of cytomegalovirus exposure and HLA in healthy donors. Study-wide results and limits: Sequencing likely caused a cluster of highly shared sequence variants.

With 5 bases removed from V and 2 bases from J, the gap between germline ends came to 13 bases. Germline CDR1 SGHVS, CDR2 FQNEAQ. The CDR3 extends over 15 amino acids. PCR employed 60 Vbeta and 13 Jbeta primers. TCRdb's copy holds only in-frame clones and misses some; the assay was immunoSEQ multiplex PCR. The sample carries 150,000 to 200,000 clones, about 81% recorded once. This rearrangement joins TRBV7-8 to TRBJ2-1; D call uncertain. The TCR sequence derives from a young woman in good health and CMV-seronegative. What was sequenced was PBMCs. For the CDR3, the DNA is TGTGCCAGCAGCATAGATGGGCAGACCTACAATGAGCAGTTCTTC. It is translated as CASSIDGQTYNEQFF.